Each of the 10 T cell receptor beta chains below was sequenced from the same sample in a study of control samples from healthy donors and cancer patients. The data were produced by immunoSEQ multiplex PCR, yet TCRdb's version contains in-frame clones alone and is incomplete. The table records around 77,000 clones, 85% to 95% of them present only once. Sequences were obtained from blood. The receptors shown here come from a woman aged 55-70 years in good health.

This chain uses TRBV27 with TRBJ2-1; weak D call: TRBD2 (6 bases). The CDR3 extends over 16 amino acids. V was pared by 5 bases and J by 1 base, with 15 bases between. Germline V gives CDR1 MNHEY, CDR2 SMNVEV (reference sequence). The CDR3 spells CASSLIGSRSYNEQFF. The CDR3 bases are TGTGCCAGCAGTCTAATCGGGAGTAGGTCCTACAATGAGCAGTTCTTC.

The CDR3 DNA is TGTGCCAGCTCACCACCAGCTTTCACAGATACGCAGTATTTT. Translation gives CASSPPAFTDTQYF. The J gene is TRBJ2-3, the V gene TRBV18, with D uncertain. Trimming removed 0 bases at V and 2 bases at J, with 6 bases between. Germline assignment: CDR1 KGHSH and CDR2 LQKENI. The CDR3 runs 14 residues.

The V gene is TRBV29-1, the J gene TRBJ1-1; D might be TRBD1 (6 bases). Trimming stripped 8 bases from V and 5 bases from J, with 18 bases between. This CDR3 has 13 residues. Germline V lookup: CDR1 SQVTM, CDR2 ANQGSEA. CDR3 bases: TGCAGCACCCGGGACACCCGGAGGACTGAAGCTTTCTTT. This gives the protein CSTRDTRRTEAFF.

This sequence joins TRBV10-3 and TRBJ2-7; no firm D call. The CDR3 totals 13 residues. CDR1 and CDR2 from the germline V gene are ENHRY and SYGVKD. Trimming shortened V by 0 bases and J by 6 bases, and 9 bases separated the two germline ends. Here the CDR3 DNA reads TGTGCCATCAGTGAGTCCTCAGGTTCCGAGCAGTACTTC. It is translated as CAISESSGSEQYF.

The rearrangement uses TRBV19 and TRBJ1-1; D is unresolved. Germline CDR1 reads LNHDA; CDR2 reads SQIVND (reference sequence). Trimming pared 5 bases from V and 5 bases from J, leaving 18 bases between. The CDR3 is 15 residues long. The DNA for the CDR3 is TGTGCCAGTAGTCCCAGGACTGACGCCGGAACTGAAGCTTTCTTT. It is translated as CASSPRTDAGTEAFF.

V gene TRBV6-5 combines with J gene TRBJ2-1; TRBD1 matches at 9 bases. V trimming: 8 bases; J trimming: 4 bases; junction bases outside the gene matches: 6. The CDR3 contains 14 residues. Looked up from germline, CDR1 is MNHEY and CDR2 is SVGAGI. CDR3: CASGDREGYNEQFF. The CDR3 nucleotides are TGTGCCAGCGGGGACAGGGAGGGGTACAATGAGCAGTTCTTC.

This chain connects TRBV5-1 to TRBJ2-7, with no clear D. Germline lookup yields CDR1 SGHRS and CDR2 YFSETQ. The CDR3 has 12 residues. V dropped 7 bases and J dropped 3 bases, with 11 bases sitting between them. The CDR3 DNA reads as TGCGCCAGCCCCCATCCGTACTACGAGCAGTACTTC. It encodes CASPHPYYEQYF. Full variable domain (outside the CDR3, taken from reference TRBV5-1 and TRBJ2-7): KAGVTQTPRYLIKTRGQQVTLSCSPISGHRSVSWYQQTPGQGLQFLFEYFSETQRNKGNFPGRFSGRQFSNSRSEMNVSTLELGDSALYLCASPHPYYEQYFGPGTRLTVT.

The genes are TRBV30 and TRBJ1-5; unclear D gene. Germline V gene sequence: CDR1 GTSNPN, CDR2 SVGIG (reference sequence). V was shortened by 3 bases and J by 3 bases, with 9 bases between the two germline ends. This CDR3 region has 13 residues. CDR3 DNA: TGTGCCTGGAGCCAGCAGGACAATCAGCCCCAGCATTTT. It translates to CAWSQQDNQPQHF.

V gene TRBV7-2 combines with J gene TRBJ1-5, with D possibly being TRBD1 (6 bases). Trimming cost V 1 base and J 2 bases, with 6 bases left between them. CDR3 length: 14 residues. CDR1 is SGHTA and CDR2 is FQGNSA in the germline V gene. CDR3 loop: CASSLGQGNQPQHF. CDR3 sequence (DNA): TGTGCCAGCAGCTTAGGACAGGGCAATCAGCCCCAGCATTTT.

This chain joins TRBV18 and TRBJ1-5; TRBD1 is a possible D gene (5 bases). V lost 2 bases, J lost 5 bases, and 7 bases lay in between. There are 13 residues in the CDR3. The V gene's germline CDR1 is KGHSH and CDR2 LQKENI. The CDR3 loop is CASSPDRDQPQHF. In nucleotides, the CDR3 is TGTGCCAGCTCACCAGACAGAGATCAGCCCCAGCATTTT.